Included here is one TCR beta chain sequence, with context. Germline CDR1 SGHDT, CDR2 YYEEEE. The CDR3 covers 15 residues. Trimming stripped 4 bases from V and 0 bases from J, with 11 bases between. Measured with immunoSEQ multiplex PCR; TCRdb has only the in-frame clones, and not every one. The table lists under 80,000 clones, about 94% of them singletons. This record comes from a study of control samples from healthy donors and cancer patients. The sample consisted of blood. The source is a woman in her twenties or thirties in good health. The V call is TRBV5-6, the J call TRBJ1-5; D call uncertain. The CDR3 loop reads CASSTKTDSNQPQHF. The CDR3 region has the DNA TGTGCCAGCAGCACTAAGACGGATAGCAATCAGCCCCAGCATTTT.